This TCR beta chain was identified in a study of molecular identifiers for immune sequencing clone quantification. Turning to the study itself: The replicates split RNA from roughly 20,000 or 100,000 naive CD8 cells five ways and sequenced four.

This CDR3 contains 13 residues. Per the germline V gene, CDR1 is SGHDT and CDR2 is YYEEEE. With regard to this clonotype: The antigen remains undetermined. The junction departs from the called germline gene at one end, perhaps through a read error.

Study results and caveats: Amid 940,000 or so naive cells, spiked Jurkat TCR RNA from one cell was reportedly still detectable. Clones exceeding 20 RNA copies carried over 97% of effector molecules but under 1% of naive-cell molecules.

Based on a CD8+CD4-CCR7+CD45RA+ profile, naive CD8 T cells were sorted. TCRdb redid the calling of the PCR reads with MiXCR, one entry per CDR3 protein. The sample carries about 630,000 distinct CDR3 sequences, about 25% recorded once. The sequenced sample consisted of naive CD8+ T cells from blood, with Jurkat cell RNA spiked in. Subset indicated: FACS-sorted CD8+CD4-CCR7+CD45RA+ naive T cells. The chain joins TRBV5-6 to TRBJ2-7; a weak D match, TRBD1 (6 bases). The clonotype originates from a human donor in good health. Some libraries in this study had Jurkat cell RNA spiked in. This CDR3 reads CASRAFQGHEQHF. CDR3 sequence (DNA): TGTGCCAGCAGAGCTTTTCAGGGACACGAGCAGCACTTC.